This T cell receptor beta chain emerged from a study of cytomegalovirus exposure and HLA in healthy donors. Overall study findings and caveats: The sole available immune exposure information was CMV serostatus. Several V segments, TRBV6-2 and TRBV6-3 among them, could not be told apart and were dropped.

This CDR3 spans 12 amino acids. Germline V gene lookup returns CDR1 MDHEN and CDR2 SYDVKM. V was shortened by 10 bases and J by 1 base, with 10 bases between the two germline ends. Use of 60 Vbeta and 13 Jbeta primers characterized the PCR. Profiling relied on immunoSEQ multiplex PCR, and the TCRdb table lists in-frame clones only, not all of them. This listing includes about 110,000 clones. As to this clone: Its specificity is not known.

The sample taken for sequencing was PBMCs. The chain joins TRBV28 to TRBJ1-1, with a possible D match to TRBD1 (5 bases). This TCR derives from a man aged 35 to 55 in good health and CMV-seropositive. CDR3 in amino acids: CATTQGNTEAFF. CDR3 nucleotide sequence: TGTGCCACCACCCAGGGGAACACTGAAGCTTTCTTT.